The 2 T cell receptor beta chains below were found in one sample sequenced in a study of low-dose radiotherapy and immunotherapy resistance in tumors (dated by TCRdb to between 2021 and 2023). First-strand cDNA was synthesized with Superscript III and a set of TRAV- and TRBV-specific primers, covering both TCRalpha and TCRbeta chains. TCRs were amplified with Phusion for 20 to 25 PCR cycles using a constant-region primer together with the adapter attached to the V primers. TCRdb reanalyzed the raw reads on its own, using fastp at Q25 for trimming and MiXCR for clone calling, and kept in-frame beta chains. Each record represents a unique CDR3 protein, reported with the most common genes and DNA among its rows. Present in this sample are 7,000 to 8,500 distinct CDR3 sequences, around 83% of which were seen just once. The ten largest make up about 5.9% of the sample. The receptor source for this set is a human donor with advanced metastatic prostate, ovarian, gallbladder or colorectal cancer (not recorded which). This table probably holds off-target reads from a library built for another chain.

The genes are TRBV10-3 and TRBJ2-1, with TRBD2 matching 8 bases. The CDR3 runs to 15 residues. Germline V lookup: CDR1 ENHRY, CDR2 SYGVKD. The J segment lost 8 bases and the V segment lost 0 bases, leaving 6 bases of the junction unmatched. CDR3 in DNA: TGTGCCATCAGTGAGTCTAGCGGGGCAGTGGATGAGCAGTTCTTC. Its translation: CAISESSGAVDEQFF.

The chain carries TRBV29-1 and TRBJ1-5; D gene unclear. V shed 7 bases and J shed 11 bases, with 15 bases lying between them. This CDR3 has 11 residues. CDR1 and CDR2 from the germline V gene are SQVTM and ANQGSEA. The CDR3 reads CSGGSDEAQHF. The CDR3 bases are TGCAGCGGGGGATCAGACGAGGCCCAGCATTTT.